The next 31 T cell receptor beta chains were all read from a single sample in a study of blood T cell repertoires in COVID-19. The repertoire was sequenced with immunoSEQ multiplex PCR; TCRdb's copy has only in-frame clones and lacks some. This table holds over 150,000 clones, 70% to 90% found once. The source material was peripheral blood. These receptors were collected from a man between 65 and 79 years old with active or convalescent COVID-19.

The sample holds a few counts of this clone. The chain combines TRBV7-9 with TRBJ1-1; D ambiguous. Trimming pared 7 bases from V and 0 bases from J, leaving 18 bases between. This CDR3 spans 16 amino acids. Germline assignment: CDR1 SEHNR and CDR2 FQNEAQ (reference sequence). DNA for the CDR3: TGTGCCAGCACCAAAATCCAATCCCAGATGAACACTGAAGCTTTCTTT. Translation gives CASTKIQSQMNTEAFF.

The chain is built from TRBV7-6 and TRBJ2-1, with TRBD2 as a possible D gene (5 bases). Germline V gene data show CDR1 as SGHVS and CDR2 as FNYEAQ. V was pared by 4 bases and J by 0 bases, with 13 bases between. The CDR3 sequence is 16 residues long. The CDR3 sequence: CASSSSRATSYNEQFF. CDR3 DNA sequence: TGTGCCAGCAGCTCCTCGAGGGCAACCTCCTACAATGAGCAGTTCTTC.

Here the CDR3 DNA reads TGTGCCTGGACCAGGGGGAACACCGGGGAGCTGTTTTTT. It codes for CAWTRGNTGELFF. V and J are TRBV30 and TRBJ2-2, with TRBD1 as a possible D gene (6 bases). The CDR3 is made up of 13 amino acids. The ends were cut back, 4 bases at V and 1 base at J, with 7 bases in the middle. The V gene's germline CDR1 is GTSNPN and CDR2 SVGIG (reference sequence).

This chain joins TRBV19 and TRBJ2-7; possible D gene TRBD1, 5 bases. From germline, CDR1 is LNHDA and CDR2 SQIVND (reference sequence). The CDR3 contains 13 residues. Trimming removed 6 bases at V and 6 bases at J, with 15 bases between. CDR3 nucleotide sequence: TGTGCCAGTAGCCACAGGATTCTCGGCGAGCAGTACTTC. As protein: CASSHRILGEQYF.

This sequence joins TRBV6-6 and TRBJ1-6, with 11 bases identical to TRBD1. This CDR3 spans 14 amino acids. The trim removed 8 bases at V and 5 bases at J, leaving 2 bases unmatched. CDR1 is MNHNY, CDR2 SVGAGI, per germline (reference sequence). The CDR3: CASGDRGDNSPLHF. For the CDR3, the DNA is TGTGCCAGCGGGGACAGGGGGGATAATTCACCCCTCCACTTT.

V and J are TRBV30 and TRBJ1-5; 9 bases map to TRBD1. Germline V gives CDR1 GTSNPN, CDR2 SVGIG (reference sequence). With V trimmed by 1 base and J by 4 bases, 5 bases remained unmatched. The CDR3 extends over 15 amino acids. CDR3 region: CAWSGLGQGNQPQHF. The DNA of the CDR3 is TGTGCCTGGAGTGGTCTGGGACAGGGAAATCAGCCCCAGCATTTT. The full variable domain, completed using reference TRBV30 and TRBJ1-5, is SQTIHQWPATLVQPVGSPLSLECTVEGTSNPNLYWYRQAAGRGLQLLFYSVGIGQISSEVPQNLSASRPQDRQFILSSKKLLLSDSGFYLCAWSGLGQGNQPQHFGDGTRLSIL.

A single count supports this clone. The chain recombines TRBV29-1 with TRBJ1-1; 10 bases are a match to TRBD1. The CDR3 totals 13 residues. V shed 1 base and J 5 bases; nucleotides not matched to a gene: 1. Germline loops: CDR1 SQVTM, CDR2 ANQGSEA. CDR3 bases: TGCAGCGTTGAAGGGACAGGGGGAACTGAAGCTTTCTTT. It translates to CSVEGTGGTEAFF.

The chain joins TRBV12-3 or TRBV12-4 to TRBJ1-5; D remains ambiguous. The CDR3 covers 13 residues. The ends were cut back, 3 bases at V and 5 bases at J, with 8 bases in the middle. CDR3: CASSLTHYQPQHF. The CDR3 region has the DNA TGTGCCAGCAGTTTGACTCACTATCAGCCCCAGCATTTT.

The J gene is TRBJ2-6, the V gene TRBV23-1, with D perhaps matching TRBD1 (5 bases). TRBV23-1 is flagged as an ORF with uncertain function. CDR3 length: 17 amino acids. The ends were cut back, 7 bases at V and 0 bases at J, with 16 bases in the middle. CDR3 amino acids: CASMWLGLDSGANVLTF. The DNA of the CDR3 is TGCGCCAGCATGTGGCTGGGGCTCGACTCTGGGGCCAACGTCCTGACTTTC.

This sequence joins TRBV5-1 and TRBJ1-6, with 9 nucleotides matching TRBD1. The length of the CDR3 is 16 residues. Germline V gene lookup returns CDR1 SGHRS and CDR2 YFSETQ. V lost 6 bases to trimming and J lost 6 bases; unmatched junction nucleotides: 10. In nucleotides, the CDR3 is TGCGCCAGCAACGTCGGGACAGGGATCGGTAATTCACCCCTCCACTTT. Its translation is CASNVGTGIGNSPLHF.

The V call is TRBV7-2, the J call TRBJ2-3; D is uncertain. Per the germline V gene, CDR1 is SGHTA and CDR2 is FQGNSA. This CDR3 comprises 14 residues. V shed 2 bases and J shed 2 bases, with 8 bases lying between them. As DNA, the CDR3 is TGTGCCAGCAGCTTATTCCGAGTCACAGATACGCAGTATTTT. This codes for CASSLFRVTDTQYF.

This rearrangement joins TRBV7-6 to TRBJ2-1, with 7 bases matching TRBD2. This CDR3 contains 12 residues. Germline V gene data show CDR1 as SGHVS and CDR2 as FNYEAQ. With 5 bases clipped from V and 12 bases from J, the junction kept 7 bases outside the gene matches. CDR3 nucleotides: TGTGCCAGCAGCGTTGGACTAGGTGGGCAGTTCTTC. Translated: CASSVGLGGQFF.

CDR3 sequence reads: CASSLEVGRAGKSYGYTF. Written as DNA, the CDR3 is TGTGCCAGCAGCTTAGAAGTCGGAAGGGCAGGGAAGTCCTATGGCTACACCTTC. This sequence joins TRBV7-8 and TRBJ1-2, with TRBD1 as a possible D gene (5 bases). This CDR3 contains 18 residues. Deletions cut 1 base from V and 4 bases from J, with 22 bases between. Germline V gene data show CDR1 as SGHVS and CDR2 as FQNEAQ. Looking up the rest from reference TRBV7-8 and TRBJ1-2 gives the full variable domain: GAGVSQSPRYKVAKRGQDVALRCDPISGHVSLFWYQQALGQGPEFLTYFQNEAQLDKSGLPSDRFFAERPEGSVSTLKIQRTQQEDSAVYLCASSLEVGRAGKSYGYTFGSGTRLTVV.

The chain employs TRBV7-2 and TRBJ1-5, with 8 bases fitting TRBD1. In germline, CDR1 is SGHTA, CDR2 FQGNSA. V lost 5 bases, J lost 5 bases, and 8 bases stayed unmatched. The CDR3 spans 15 residues. The CDR3 DNA reads as TGTGCCAGCAGCGAATGGGACAGGCTCCATCAGCCCCAGCATTTT. Protein: CASSEWDRLHQPQHF.

This clone was observed a single time. This CDR3 reads CATSRGQGEVQEKLFF. The DNA for the CDR3 is TGTGCCACCAGCAGAGGACAGGGAGAGGTTCAGGAAAAACTGTTTTTT. The V and J genes are TRBV15 and TRBJ1-4, with TRBD1 matching 7 bases. This CDR3 has 16 amino acids. Looked up from germline, CDR1 is LNHNV and CDR2 is YYDKDF (reference sequence). Germline trimming cut 1 base from V and 8 bases from J; bases unmatched to any gene: 10.

This chain joins TRBV13 and TRBJ2-5; the match to TRBD1 covers 9 bases. Germline values: CDR1 PRHDT, CDR2 FYEKMQ (reference sequence). CDR3 length equals 17 residues. V was clipped by 5 bases and J by 2 bases; unmatched bases: 12. CDR3 DNA sequence: TGTGCCAGCAGCACGATACCGGGACAGGGTTTACAAGAGACCCAGTACTTC. Its translation: CASSTIPGQGLQETQYF.

The chain recombines TRBV6-6 with TRBJ1-4; D call uncertain. Trimming stripped 6 bases from V and 4 bases from J, with 6 bases between. Germline lookup yields CDR1 MNHNY and CDR2 SVGAGI (reference sequence). The CDR3 sequence is 12 residues long. CDR3 protein: CASSPYNEKLFF. In DNA form, the CDR3 reads TGTGCCAGCAGCCCTTATAATGAAAAACTGTTTTTT.

The rearrangement links TRBV5-1 to TRBJ2-3; 11 nucleotides line up with TRBD2. The CDR3 runs 15 residues. The germline gives CDR1 SGHRS, CDR2 YFSETQ. With 2 bases clipped from V and 1 base from J, the junction kept 0 bases outside the gene matches. The CDR3, as DNA: TGCGCCAGCAGCTTTAGCGGGGGGGGCACAGATACGCAGTATTTT. Encoded protein: CASSFSGGGTDTQYF.

This clone appeared a single time. The gene calls are TRBV21-1 and TRBJ2-5; the tabulated D call, TRBD1, remains unverified against the DNA. TRBV21-1 is recorded as a pseudogene. This CDR3 spans 19 amino acids. CDR3 nucleotide sequence: TGTGCCAGCAGCAATAGGAGCGAACTTGGCAGGGGAGTTTTGGAGACCCAGTACTTC. It encodes CASSNRSELGRGVLETQYF.

Of note for this clone: This CDR3 is also generated by other DNA sequences in the sample. The gene calls are TRBV7-3 and TRBJ2-5, with 7 nucleotides matching TRBD2. The CDR3 totals 14 residues. V trimming: 5 bases; J trimming: 2 bases; junction bases outside the gene matches: 5. Germline V gene sequence: CDR1 SGHTA, CDR2 FQGTGA. The CDR3 here is CASSPTGLQETQYF. CDR3 coding DNA: TGTGCCAGCAGCCCCACGGGACTACAAGAGACCCAGTACTTC.

The CDR3 region is CASSLGSSSYNEQFF. The CDR3 DNA reads as TGCGCCAGCAGCTTGGGGTCTAGCTCCTACAATGAGCAGTTCTTC. The V and J genes are TRBV5-1 and TRBJ2-1; D gene uncertain. The V and J ends lost 0 bases and 0 bases respectively, with 7 bases between them. CDR3 length: 15 amino acids. Germline CDR1 SGHRS, CDR2 YFSETQ.

V and J are TRBV6-5 and TRBJ2-7; TRBD1 aligns across 8 bases. This CDR3 has 15 amino acids. Trimming removed 1 base from V and 2 bases from J; junction bases left unmatched: 4. CDR1 and CDR2 from the germline V gene are MNHEY and SVGAGI. The CDR3: CASSYLGGQAYEQYF. As DNA, the CDR3 is TGTGCCAGCAGTTACTTGGGGGGACAGGCCTACGAGCAGTACTTC.

The CDR3 bases are TGCGCCAGCAGCTCAGGACTAGCGGGACCCCAAGAGACCCAGTACTTC. It yields the protein CASSSGLAGPQETQYF. The V call is TRBV5-1, the J call TRBJ2-5; 12 nucleotides agree with TRBD2. The CDR3 loop spans 16 amino acids. Germline trimming cut 3 bases from V and 1 base from J; bases unmatched to any gene: 4. From germline, CDR1 is SGHRS and CDR2 YFSETQ.

V gene TRBV11-2 combines with J gene TRBJ1-1, with D possibly being TRBD1 (5 bases). This CDR3 comprises 14 residues. CDR1 is SGHAT, CDR2 FQNNGV, per germline. V lost 7 bases and J lost 1, with 13 bases in between. CDR3 nucleotide sequence: TGTGCCAGCACCCGACAGACCTGGAACACTGAAGCTTTCTTT. Translating it yields CASTRQTWNTEAFF.

This clone has only one observation. The chain is built from TRBV5-1 and TRBJ1-4; D may be TRBD1 (5 bases). Per the germline V gene, CDR1 is SGHRS and CDR2 is YFSETQ. The CDR3 contains 14 residues. V was shortened by 4 bases and J by 8 bases, with 15 bases between the two germline ends. Here the CDR3 DNA reads TGCGCCAGCAGCGTGACAGAGAATGCAGAAAAACTGTTTTTT. Amino acids: CASSVTENAEKLFF.

This clone was counted a single time. V gene TRBV7-9 combines with J gene TRBJ2-1; TRBD2 matches at 8 bases. Germline V gene data show CDR1 as SEHNR and CDR2 as FQNEAQ (reference sequence). The CDR3 covers 18 residues. Trimming cost V 5 bases and J 6 bases; bases outside gene matches: 18. Here the CDR3 reads CASSPMRSSGSLGNEQFF. The CDR3 DNA sequence: TGTGCCAGCAGCCCCATGCGGTCTAGCGGGTCTCTCGGCAATGAGCAGTTCTTC.

V gene TRBV19 combines with J gene TRBJ1-2, with D perhaps TRBD1 (6 bases). The CDR3 runs 13 residues. Per the germline V gene, CDR1 is LNHDA and CDR2 is SQIVND (reference sequence). Deletions cut 4 bases from V and 4 bases from J, with 10 bases between. The chain's CDR3 is CASSTPQGYGYTF. For the CDR3, the DNA is TGTGCCAGTAGTACTCCACAGGGCTATGGCTACACCTTC.

This clone was counted a few times. This chain uses TRBV18 with TRBJ2-7; TRBD2 matches 7 bases. The CDR3 runs 14 residues. In germline, CDR1 is KGHSH, CDR2 LQKENI. With V trimmed by 6 bases and J by 3 bases, 8 bases remained unmatched. The CDR3 DNA sequence: TGTGCCAGCTCCCCTGGGGGAGGGCGCTACGAGCAGTACTTC. Amino acids: CASSPGGGRYEQYF.

The genes are TRBV4-3 and TRBJ2-7, with D maybe TRBD1 (6 bases). In germline, CDR1 is LGHNA, CDR2 YSLEER. V lost 1 base and J lost 0, with 19 bases in between. The CDR3 is 18 residues long. The DNA of the CDR3 is TGCGCCAGCAGCCAAGGGGTAGGGGGACAACACAGCTCCTACGAGCAGTACTTC. As protein: CASSQGVGGQHSSYEQYF.

This clone showed up just once. This sequence joins TRBV7-9 and TRBJ2-7; 10 bases match TRBD2. The V gene end was trimmed by 5 bases and the J gene end by 7 bases; junction bases not matched to a gene: 5. This CDR3 region has 13 residues. Germline lookup yields CDR1 SEHNR and CDR2 FQNEAQ (reference sequence). In DNA, the CDR3 is TGTGCCAGCAGCACGTGGACTAGCGGAGAGCAGTACTTC. Its protein is CASSTWTSGEQYF.

This clone has just one count. The gene calls are TRBV16 and TRBJ1-2, with D unresolved. Trimming cost V 2 bases and J 1 base, with 8 bases left between them. Germline V lookup: CDR1 KGHSY, CDR2 FQNENV. The CDR3 is made up of 14 amino acids. CDR3: CASSQRQVNYGYTF. The CDR3 DNA sequence: TGTGCCAGCAGCCAACGGCAGGTTAACTATGGCTACACCTTC. Full variable domain (remainder filled in from reference TRBV16 and TRBJ1-2): GEEVAQTPKHLVRGEGQKAKLYCAPIKGHSYVFWYQQVLKNEFKFLISFQNENVFDETGMPKERFSAKCLPNSPCSLEIQATKLEDSAVYFCASSQRQVNYGYTFGSGTRLTVV.